The next 7 T cell receptor beta chains were all read from a single sample in a study of blood T cell repertoires in COVID-19. Repertoires were generated with immunoSEQ multiplex PCR, while TCRdb's copy carries only in-frame clones and drops some. The sample has some 30,000 clones, about 90% seen once. Sequencing was performed on peripheral blood. Receptors were obtained from a human donor in a cohort sampled during active COVID-19.

The genes are TRBV9 and TRBJ2-7, with TRBD1 matching over 8 bases. The CDR3 runs 14 residues. V lost 4 bases to trimming and J lost 3 bases; unmatched junction nucleotides: 6. Per germline, CDR1 SGDLS and CDR2 YYNGEE. The chain's CDR3 is CASSPRQGNYEQYF. CDR3 sequence (DNA): TGTGCCAGCAGCCCCCGACAGGGGAACTACGAGCAGTACTTC.

The chain uses TRBV20-1 and TRBJ2-7; a possible D gene is TRBD2 (5 bases). Trimming cost V 5 bases and J 3 bases, with 5 bases left between them. Germline V gives CDR1 DFQATT, CDR2 SNEGSKA (reference sequence). The CDR3 extends over 10 amino acids. The CDR3, as DNA: TGCAGTGCTCGGGACTACGAGCAGTACTTC. Encoded protein: CSARDYEQYF.

The chain uses TRBV6-1 and TRBJ1-4; D possibly corresponds to TRBD1 (6 bases). Germline lookup yields CDR1 MNHNS and CDR2 SASEGT. This CDR3 has 14 residues. Trimming stripped 3 bases from V and 8 bases from J, with 13 bases between. CDR3 amino acids: CASSEWTAIEKLFF. CDR3 nucleotides: TGTGCCAGCAGTGAGTGGACAGCGATCGAAAAACTGTTTTTT.

J is TRBJ2-7 and V is TRBV5-1; TRBD2 agrees at 10 bases. This CDR3 contains 14 residues. V shed 2 bases, J shed 7 bases, and the junction held 6 bases outside the gene matches. Germline-derived CDR1 and CDR2 are SGHRS and YFSETQ. The CDR3 region is CASSLLAGPGEQYF. The CDR3 nucleotides read TGCGCCAGCAGCTTACTAGCGGGGCCTGGGGAGCAGTACTTC.

This clone has only one observation. V is TRBV19 and J is TRBJ1-4; D uncertain. Germline assignment: CDR1 LNHDA and CDR2 SQIVND (reference sequence). Trimming removed 6 bases from V and 3 bases from J, with 11 bases in between. This CDR3 has 14 residues. The DNA of the CDR3 is TGTGCCAGTAGGAACCGGGATCCTAATGAAAAACTGTTTTTT. Protein product: CASRNRDPNEKLFF.

This chain joins TRBV18 and TRBJ2-3; 10 bases align to TRBD2. The CDR3 sequence is 18 residues long. CDR1 is KGHSH, CDR2 LQKENI, per germline. The trim removed 3 bases at V and 1 base at J, leaving 10 bases unmatched. The CDR3 sequence is CASSPRLAGVLGTDTQYF. DNA of the CDR3: TGTGCCAGCTCACCGCGGCTAGCGGGGGTTTTAGGCACAGATACGCAGTATTTT.

This clone was seen a handful of times. The rearrangement uses TRBV5-1 and TRBJ2-7; D perhaps matches TRBD2 (6 bases). CDR1 and CDR2 from the germline V gene are SGHRS and YFSETQ. V was cut by 4 bases and J by 2 bases, with 13 bases left in between. The CDR3 loop spans 14 amino acids. CDR3 in amino acids: CASSRGPGAYEQYF. The CDR3 DNA is TGCGCCAGCAGCCGGGGACCGGGGGCCTACGAGCAGTACTTC.